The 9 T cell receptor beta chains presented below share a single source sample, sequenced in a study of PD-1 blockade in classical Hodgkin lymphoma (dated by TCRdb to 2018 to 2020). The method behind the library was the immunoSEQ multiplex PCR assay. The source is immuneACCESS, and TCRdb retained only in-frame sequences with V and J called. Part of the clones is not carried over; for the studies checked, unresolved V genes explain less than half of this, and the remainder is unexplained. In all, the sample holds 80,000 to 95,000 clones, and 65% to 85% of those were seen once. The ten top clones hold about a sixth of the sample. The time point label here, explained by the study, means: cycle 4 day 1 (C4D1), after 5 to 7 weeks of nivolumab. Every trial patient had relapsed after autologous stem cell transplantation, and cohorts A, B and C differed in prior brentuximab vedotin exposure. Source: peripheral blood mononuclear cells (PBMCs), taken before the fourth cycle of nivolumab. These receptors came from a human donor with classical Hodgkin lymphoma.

Written as DNA, the CDR3 is TGTGCCAGCAGTGGCCTGGGAGCGGAGACCTACAATGAGCAGTTCTTC. It specifies CASSGLGAETYNEQFF. The chain couples TRBV2 to TRBJ2-1; a weak D match, TRBD2 (5 bases). The CDR3 has 16 residues. V lost 4 bases, J lost 2 bases, and 15 bases lay in between. Looked up from germline, CDR1 is SNHLY and CDR2 is FYNNEI.

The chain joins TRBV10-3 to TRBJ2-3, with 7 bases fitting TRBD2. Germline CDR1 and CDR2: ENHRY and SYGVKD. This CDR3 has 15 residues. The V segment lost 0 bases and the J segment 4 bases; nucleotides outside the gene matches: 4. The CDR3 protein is CAISESMREPDTQYF. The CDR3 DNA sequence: TGTGCCATCAGTGAGTCGATGCGGGAGCCAGATACGCAGTATTTT.

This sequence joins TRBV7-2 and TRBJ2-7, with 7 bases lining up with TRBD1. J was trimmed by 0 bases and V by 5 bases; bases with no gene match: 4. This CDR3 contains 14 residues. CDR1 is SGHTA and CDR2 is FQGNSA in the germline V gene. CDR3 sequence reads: CASSPWTGSYEQYF. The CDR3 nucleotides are TGTGCCAGCAGCCCGTGGACAGGCTCCTACGAGCAGTACTTC.

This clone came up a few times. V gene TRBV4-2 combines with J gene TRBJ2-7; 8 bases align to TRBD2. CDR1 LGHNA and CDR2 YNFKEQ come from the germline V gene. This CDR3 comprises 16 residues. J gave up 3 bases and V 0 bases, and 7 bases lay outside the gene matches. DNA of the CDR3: TGTGCCAGCAGCCAAGAAGTTGGGACTAGGGGCTACGAGCAGTACTTC. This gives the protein CASSQEVGTRGYEQYF.

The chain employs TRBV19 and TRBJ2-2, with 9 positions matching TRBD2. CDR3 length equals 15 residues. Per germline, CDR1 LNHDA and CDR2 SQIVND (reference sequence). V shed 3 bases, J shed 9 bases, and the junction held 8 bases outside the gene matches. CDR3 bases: TGTGCCAGTAGTATGGTGGGACTAGCCGCCCGGGAGCTGTTTTTT. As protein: CASSMVGLAARELFF.

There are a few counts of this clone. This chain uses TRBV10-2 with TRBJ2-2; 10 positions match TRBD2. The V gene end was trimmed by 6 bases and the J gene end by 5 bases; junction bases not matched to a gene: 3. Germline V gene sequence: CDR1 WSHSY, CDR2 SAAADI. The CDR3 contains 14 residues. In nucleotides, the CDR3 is TGCGCCAGCAGCCTGACTAGCGGGACCGGGGAGCTGTTTTTT. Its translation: CASSLTSGTGELFF.

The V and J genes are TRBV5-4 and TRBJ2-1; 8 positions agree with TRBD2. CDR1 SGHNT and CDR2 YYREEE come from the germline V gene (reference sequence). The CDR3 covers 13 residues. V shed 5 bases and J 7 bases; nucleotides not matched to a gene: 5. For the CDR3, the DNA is TGTGCCAGCAGGCACCGGGAGGGAAATGAGCAGTTCTTC. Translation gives CASRHREGNEQFF.

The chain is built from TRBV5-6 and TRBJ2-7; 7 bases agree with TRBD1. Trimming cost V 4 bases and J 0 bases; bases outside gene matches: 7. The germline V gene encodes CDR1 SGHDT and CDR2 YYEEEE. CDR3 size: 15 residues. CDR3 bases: TGTGCCAGCAGCACCGGACAGGCGAGCTCCTACGAGCAGTACTTC. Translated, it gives CASSTGQASSYEQYF.

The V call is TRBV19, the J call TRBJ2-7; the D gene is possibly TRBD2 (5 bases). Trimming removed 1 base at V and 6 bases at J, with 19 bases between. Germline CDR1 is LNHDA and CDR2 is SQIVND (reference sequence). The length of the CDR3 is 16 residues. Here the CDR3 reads CASSIGVGVAGFEQYF. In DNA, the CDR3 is TGTGCCAGTAGTATAGGAGTCGGGGTCGCTGGATTCGAGCAGTACTTC.